The clone carrying this T cell receptor (beta chain) was recorded at least ten times. The antigen remains undetermined. V was pared by 7 bases and J by 5 bases, with 15 bases between. Germline assignment: CDR1 MNHNS and CDR2 SASEGT. The CDR3 runs 13 residues. The sample comes from a study of T cells in Graves' hyperthyroidism and ophthalmopathy. Study overall: Any treatment followed the collection of peripheral blood at initial diagnosis.

Study results and limitations: Within blood appeared most thyroid clonotypes that had expanded above 0.001.

RNA transcripts provided the source from which TCR beta CDR3 regions were amplified. With the HTBI primer set, the TCR CDR3 went through a first round of RT-PCR. A single record per CDR3 protein comes from TCRdb applying MiXCR to the multiplex PCR reads. The sample carries about 200,000 distinct CDR3 sequences, about 15% recorded once. This TCR was sampled from a man aged 50 to 59 with Graves' hyperthyroidism. The V gene is TRBV6-1, the J gene TRBJ2-7, with D possibly being TRBD1 or TRBD2 (5 bases each). The specimen sequenced was blood. The CDR3 DNA follows: TGTGCCAGCACCGCCGAGGGGCACAACGAGCAGTACTTC. Its protein is CASTAEGHNEQYF.